Following are 29 T cell receptor beta chains from one sample sequenced in a study of blood T cell repertoires in COVID-19. The repertoire was sequenced with immunoSEQ multiplex PCR; TCRdb's copy has only in-frame clones and lacks some. The sample contains 300,000 or so clones, 90% to 95% of which appear only once. Sequencing used peripheral blood. These receptors were obtained from a woman between 25 and 40 years old with COVID-19, enrolled during active disease.

CDR3 protein: CASQLLLERGHTEAFF. The CDR3, as DNA: TGTGCCAGCCAACTCCTATTGGAGCGCGGGCACACTGAAGCTTTCTTT. This chain uses TRBV19 with TRBJ1-1; unclear D gene. The V end lost 9 bases, the J end lost 3 bases, and 23 bases lay between the germline ends. Germline V gene sequence: CDR1 LNHDA, CDR2 SQIVND (reference sequence). CDR3 length: 16 amino acids.

The V gene is TRBV7-9, the J gene TRBJ2-1; 8 bases fit TRBD1. The ends lost 7 bases at V and 15 bases at J; junction bases unmatched: 14. CDR3 length equals 13 residues. The germline V gene has CDR1 SEHNR and CDR2 FQNEAQ (reference sequence). This CDR3 reads CASTLAGQGVAFF. The CDR3 DNA reads as TGTGCCAGCACCCTAGCTGGACAGGGTGTAGCGTTCTTC.

This chain links TRBV6-1 with TRBJ2-7, with D possibly TRBD1 on 5 matching bases. CDR3 length: 15 amino acids. The V gene lost 1 base and the J gene lost 3 bases, with 13 bases spanning the gap. Germline CDR1 and CDR2: MNHNS and SASEGT. Here the CDR3 reads CASSEVYAQGYEQYF. CDR3 DNA: TGTGCCAGCAGTGAAGTCTATGCGCAGGGCTACGAGCAGTACTTC.

The gene calls are TRBV19 and TRBJ2-1; 8 nucleotides agree with TRBD2. The CDR3 runs to 15 residues. V gave up 7 bases and J gave up 8 bases; unmatched junction bases: 13. CDR1 and CDR2 (germline): LNHDA, SQIVND (reference sequence). The CDR3 sequence: CASTPGTRGIDEQFF. DNA for the CDR3: TGTGCCAGTACCCCCGGGACTAGAGGCATCGATGAGCAGTTCTTC.

The chain carries TRBV10-2 and TRBJ1-5; no clear D gene. Trimming took 6 bases from V and 4 from J, leaving 13 bases between them. The CDR3 contains 14 residues. CDR1 and CDR2 (germline): WSHSY, SAAADI. CDR3 loop: CASRTGLDNQPQHF. CDR3 DNA: TGCGCCAGCAGGACGGGATTGGATAATCAGCCCCAGCATTTT.

CDR3 coding DNA: TGTGCCTGGAGTAGAATAGGGGCAGATACGCAGTATTTT. Translating gives CAWSRIGADTQYF. V and J are TRBV30 and TRBJ2-3, with D perhaps matching TRBD1 (5 bases). Germline V CDR1 and CDR2: GTSNPN, SVGIG (reference sequence). The V end was cut by 2 bases, the J end by 4 bases, with 10 bases between. The CDR3 extends over 13 amino acids.

V is TRBV5-1 and J is TRBJ1-3; tentative D call: TRBD1 (6 bases). Looked up from germline, CDR1 is SGHRS and CDR2 is YFSETQ. V lost 0 bases and J 0 bases, leaving 10 bases between the germline ends. The CDR3 spans 16 residues. The DNA for the CDR3 is TGCGCCAGCAGCTTGGGGACAGCCACCTCTGGAAACACCATATATTTT. Translated: CASSLGTATSGNTIYF. The full variable domain, with the rest looked up from reference TRBV5-1 and TRBJ1-3, is KAGVTQTPRYLIKTRGQQVTLSCSPISGHRSVSWYQQTPGQGLQFLFEYFSETQRNKGNFPGRFSGRQFSNSRSEMNVSTLELGDSALYLCASSLGTATSGNTIYFGEGSWLTVV.

The rearrangement joins TRBV5-6 to TRBJ1-4; possible D gene TRBD1, 5 bases. CDR1 SGHDT and CDR2 YYEEEE come from the germline V gene. The CDR3 is made up of 14 amino acids. Trimming shortened V by 2 bases and J by 5 bases, and 10 bases separated the two germline ends. CDR3 in amino acids: CASSFLGENEKLFF. In DNA form, the CDR3 reads TGTGCCAGCAGCTTTTTAGGGGAAAATGAAAAACTGTTTTTT.

This sequence joins TRBV27 and TRBJ1-4; TRBD1 is a possible D gene (5 bases). The germline V and J ends were trimmed by 6 bases and 7 bases, with 21 bases remaining between them. The CDR3 totals 16 residues. Germline V CDR1 and CDR2: MNHEY, SMNVEV (reference sequence). CDR3 sequence reads: CASRAVWDGGTEKLFF. CDR3 coding DNA: TGTGCCAGCAGAGCGGTCTGGGACGGCGGGACTGAAAAACTGTTTTTT.

The J gene is TRBJ2-5, the V gene TRBV9, with D possibly TRBD1 on 6 matching bases. V was trimmed by 0 bases and J by 4 bases, leaving 13 bases between them. This CDR3 is built from 15 residues. CDR1 and CDR2 from the germline V gene are SGDLS and YYNGEE. As DNA, the CDR3 is TGTGCCAGCAGCGTAGGGGTACAGGGACGAGAGACCCAGTACTTC. This translates into CASSVGVQGRETQYF. The whole variable domain, remainder taken from reference TRBV9 and TRBJ2-5, is DSGVTQTPKHLITATGQRVTLRCSPRSGDLSVYWYQQSLDQGLQFLIQYYNGEERAKGNILERFSAQQFPDLHSELNLSSLELGDSALYFCASSVGVQGRETQYFGPGTRLLVL.

The chain combines TRBV3-1 (or the pseudogene TRBV3-2) with TRBJ2-1; D perhaps matches TRBD2 (6 bases). The V and J ends lost 0 bases and 12 bases respectively, with 21 bases between them. The CDR3 loop spans 16 amino acids. The germline gives CDR1 LGHDT, CDR2 YNNKEL (reference sequence). CDR3 in DNA: TGTGCCAGCAGCCAAGATTTGGTTCTGGGTGGGGGGAGGCAGTTCTTC. Translated, it gives CASSQDLVLGGGRQFF.

This chain uses TRBV7-2 with TRBJ2-2; TRBD1 aligns across 7 bases. V shed 5 bases, J shed 2 bases, and the junction held 11 bases outside the gene matches. In germline, CDR1 is SGHTA, CDR2 FQGNSA. The CDR3 extends over 17 amino acids. This CDR3 reads CASSLNPGTVNTGELFF. In DNA, the CDR3 is TGTGCCAGCAGCCTCAATCCCGGGACAGTAAACACCGGGGAGCTGTTTTTT.

The J gene is TRBJ2-5, the V gene TRBV19, with unresolved D. The CDR3 covers 12 residues. CDR1 and CDR2 from the germline V gene are LNHDA and SQIVND (reference sequence). Trimming shortened V by 4 bases and J by 5 bases, and 8 bases separated the two germline ends. CDR3 residues: CASSKNEETQYF. DNA of the CDR3: TGTGCCAGTAGTAAAAACGAGGAGACCCAGTACTTC.

The chain has TRBV10-1 and TRBJ2-1; TRBD2 agrees at 7 bases. V shed 0 bases, J shed 7 bases, and the junction held 6 bases outside the gene matches. This CDR3 region has 15 residues. CDR1 and CDR2 from the germline V gene are WNHNN and SYGVQD (reference sequence). DNA for the CDR3: TGCGCCAGCAGTGAGTCGATAGGGGAGGGGAATGAGCAGTTCTTC. It encodes CASSESIGEGNEQFF.

The chain is built from TRBV15 and TRBJ2-3; 10 bases are shared with TRBD2. The CDR3 is made up of 18 amino acids. V gave up 1 base and J gave up 3 bases; unmatched junction bases: 10. Germline-derived CDR1 and CDR2 are LNHNV and YYDKDF (reference sequence). Here the CDR3 reads CATSRGGVASGRTDTQYF. DNA of the CDR3: TGTGCCACCAGCAGAGGGGGGGTGGCTAGCGGGAGAACAGATACGCAGTATTTT.

The V call is TRBV3-1 (or the pseudogene TRBV3-2), the J call TRBJ2-1, with D possibly being TRBD2 (5 bases). The germline CDR1 and CDR2 sequences are LGHDT and YNNKEL (reference sequence). The V and J ends lost 4 bases and 3 bases respectively, with 7 bases between them. The length of the CDR3 is 13 residues. This CDR3 reads CASSLGDYNEQFF. CDR3 coding DNA: TGTGCCAGCAGCCTCGGGGACTACAATGAGCAGTTCTTC.

The V gene is TRBV12-3 or TRBV12-4, the J gene TRBJ1-1; D is possibly TRBD1 (6 bases). Deletions cut 4 bases from V and 11 bases from J, with 14 bases between. The CDR3 runs to 12 residues. The CDR3 region is CASSSPQGPAFF. The CDR3 coding sequence is TGTGCCAGCAGTTCCCCACAGGGACCCGCTTTCTTT.

The chain uses TRBV18 and TRBJ1-3; D is perhaps TRBD1 (6 bases). The CDR3 runs 14 residues. CDR1 is KGHSH and CDR2 is LQKENI in the germline V gene. Trimming took off 3 bases at V and 1 base at J, with 7 bases between the two ends. CDR3 DNA sequence: TGTGCCAGCTCACCTCAGGGGTCTGGAAACACCATATATTTT. Translation gives CASSPQGSGNTIYF.

This sequence joins TRBV5-6 and TRBJ2-1; 9 bases are a match to TRBD2. After removal of 4 bases from V and 1 base from J, the junction contained 12 bases not matched to a gene. From germline, CDR1 is SGHDT and CDR2 YYEEEE. The CDR3 has 18 residues. CDR3 DNA: TGTGCCAGCAGCATTACGCTCATAGCGGGGGTATCCTACAATGAGCAGTTCTTC. Translation: CASSITLIAGVSYNEQFF.

V gene TRBV12-5 combines with J gene TRBJ1-1; D possibly corresponds to TRBD1 (6 bases). The germline V gene encodes CDR1 LGHNT and CDR2 FRNRAP. The CDR3 covers 15 residues. V shed 2 bases and J shed 6 bases, with 16 bases lying between them. The CDR3 coding sequence is TGTGCTAGTGGTTTGCCAAGACAGGTCTCCCCTGAAGCTTTCTTT. Encoded protein: CASGLPRQVSPEAFF.

The CDR3 is CASSAQGGQSNQPQHF. CDR3 nucleotides: TGTGCCAGCAGTGCCCAGGGCGGACAGAGCAATCAGCCCCAGCATTTT. V gene TRBV2 combines with J gene TRBJ1-5, with D tentatively TRBD1 (6 bases). Germline V gene data show CDR1 as SNHLY and CDR2 as FYNNEI. Trimming pared 4 bases from V and 1 base from J, leaving 14 bases between. The CDR3 runs to 16 residues.

The chain recombines TRBV27 with TRBJ2-5; 8 positions agree with TRBD1. V trimming: 3 bases; J trimming: 2 bases; junction bases outside the gene matches: 5. CDR3 size: 15 residues. Germline CDR1 reads MNHEY; CDR2 reads SMNVEV (reference sequence). This CDR3 reads CASSFRQGRQETQYF. CDR3 DNA sequence: TGTGCCAGCAGTTTTAGACAGGGGCGGCAAGAGACCCAGTACTTC.

The CDR3 DNA reads TGTGCCAGCAGTTCGGCCGGCAGGGGGTTTGAAGCTTTCTTT. Protein sequence: CASSSAGRGFEAFF. The rearrangement joins TRBV28 to TRBJ1-1; TRBD1 aligns across 7 bases. Per germline, CDR1 MDHEN and CDR2 SYDVKM. J lost 7 bases, V lost 4 bases, and 9 bases had no gene match. The CDR3 extends over 14 amino acids.

The rearrangement links TRBV27 to TRBJ1-3; TRBD1 matches 7 bases. The CDR3 contains 12 residues. From germline, CDR1 is MNHEY and CDR2 SMNVEV (reference sequence). J lost 2 bases, V lost 8 bases, and 0 bases had no gene match. The chain's CDR3 is CASQGAGNTIYF. CDR3 in DNA: TGTGCCAGCCAGGGGGCTGGAAACACCATATATTTT.

Here the CDR3 reads CASSLDSAGNTIYF. In DNA form, the CDR3 reads TGTGCCAGCAGCTTAGACTCCGCTGGAAACACCATATATTTT. The rearrangement uses TRBV7-9 and TRBJ1-3, with D uncertain. Germline lookup yields CDR1 SEHNR and CDR2 FQNEAQ (reference sequence). CDR3 length: 14 amino acids. With 1 base removed from V and 2 bases from J, the gap between germline ends came to 6 bases.

The chain couples TRBV27 to TRBJ2-7; possible D gene TRBD1, 6 bases. The CDR3 covers 13 residues. Trimming cost V 3 bases and J 2 bases, with 8 bases left between them. Germline-derived CDR1 and CDR2 are MNHEY and SMNVEV (reference sequence). CDR3 loop: CASSFGQTYEQYF. CDR3 nucleotide sequence: TGTGCCAGCAGTTTCGGACAGACCTACGAGCAGTACTTC.

The V call is TRBV28, the J call TRBJ2-7, with D perhaps matching TRBD1 (6 bases). Between the trimmed V and J ends, which lost 3 bases and 3 bases, there was a span of 9 bases. CDR1 is MDHEN and CDR2 is SYDVKM in the germline V gene. The CDR3 is made up of 13 amino acids. The chain's CDR3 is CASSFEQGYEQYF. CDR3 coding DNA: TGTGCCAGCAGTTTCGAACAGGGCTACGAGCAGTACTTC.

This chain joins TRBV13 and TRBJ2-7; tentatively, D is TRBD1 (6 bases). Deletions cut 0 bases from V and 7 bases from J, with 10 bases between. The CDR3 contains 13 residues. Looked up from germline, CDR1 is PRHDT and CDR2 is FYEKMQ (reference sequence). The CDR3 bases are TGTGCCAGCAGCTTAGGGGACAGTTTAGAGCAGTACTTC. Translated, it gives CASSLGDSLEQYF.

This clone has a single count. The chain recombines TRBV6-5 with TRBJ2-1; D possibly corresponds to TRBD1 (6 bases). From germline, CDR1 is MNHEY and CDR2 SVGAGI. This CDR3 has 13 residues. The germline V and J ends were trimmed by 6 bases and 6 bases, with 12 bases remaining between them. The DNA of the CDR3 is TGTGCCAGCAGGATATCACAGGGCAATGAGCAGTTCTTC. Translated: CASRISQGNEQFF.